This TCR beta chain was obtained from a study of OX40 agonist ivuxolimab in advanced cancers. The study's findings and limits: Among T cells, CD8+ cells averaged more expanded clones than CD4+ cells.

Per germline, CDR1 SEHNR and CDR2 FQNEAQ (reference sequence). V was shortened by 5 bases and J by 4 bases, with 18 bases between the two germline ends. The CDR3 totals 15 residues. A word on this clone: The antigen remains undetermined.

The assay was immunoSEQ multiplex PCR, and TCRdb's table has in-frame clones only and misses some. This sample has approximately 50,000 clones; 80% to 85% occur once, and the top ten carry roughly 0.6%. The chain uses TRBV7-9 and TRBJ2-7; D tentatively fits TRBD1 or TRBD2 (5 bases each). This sequence was found in an adult with an advanced solid tumor such as melanoma, head and neck, liver or kidney cancer. The sample in question was CD4+ or CD8+ T cells sorted from blood, obtained in a trial of the OX40 agonist ivuxolimab. Written as DNA, the CDR3 is TGTGCCAGCAGCCTCGGGGCTAGCCCAGCTTACGAGCAGTACTTC. This translates into CASSLGASPAYEQYF.